Listed here are 5 T cell receptor beta chains from one sample, sequenced in a study of T cell changes during pregnancy in multiple sclerosis. Measured with immunoSEQ multiplex PCR; TCRdb has only the in-frame clones, and not every one. There are about 61,000 clones in the sample; around 89% occur only once, and approximately 1% lies in the top ten. Here the sequenced sample was peripheral blood, taken in the first trimester of pregnancy. These TCRs come from a female donor in good health, enrolled as a control in a pregnancy study.

The chain couples TRBV4-1 to TRBJ1-1; TRBD1 agrees at 7 bases. V lost 2 bases to trimming and J lost 1 base; unmatched junction nucleotides: 10. Per the germline V gene, CDR1 is MGHRA and CDR2 is YSYEKL. The CDR3 length is 17 residues. The CDR3 here is CASSQISLGTENTEAFF. CDR3 coding DNA: TGCGCCAGCAGCCAAATCTCCCTGGGGACAGAGAACACTGAAGCTTTCTTT.

Worth noting for this clone: Other DNA sequences from this sample encode an identical CDR3 as well. The genes are TRBV5-1 and TRBJ1-1; possibly TRBD1 for D (6 bases). Germline assignment: CDR1 SGHRS and CDR2 YFSETQ. The ends were cut back, 0 bases at V and 2 bases at J, with 8 bases in the middle. The CDR3 totals 14 residues. The DNA for the CDR3 is TGCGCCAGCAGCTTGGGGACAGCAAACACTGAAGCTTTCTTT. Amino acids: CASSLGTANTEAFF.

The gene calls are TRBV7-3 and TRBJ2-1; 10 bases are shared with TRBD2. V gave up 5 bases and J gave up 10 bases; unmatched junction bases: 11. Looked up from germline, CDR1 is SGHTA and CDR2 is FQGTGA. The CDR3 consists of 15 residues. Here the CDR3 reads CASSHLAGGAPEQFF. For the CDR3, the DNA is TGTGCCAGCAGCCATTTAGCGGGGGGCGCCCCGGAGCAGTTCTTC.

The rearrangement joins TRBV2 to TRBJ1-2; the match to TRBD1 covers 7 bases. This CDR3 has 14 amino acids. Losses at the gene ends were 7 bases for V and 3 bases for J; bases not matched to a gene: 8. CDR1 is SNHLY, CDR2 FYNNEI, per germline. CDR3 protein: CASTSRGTDYGYTF. The CDR3 coding sequence is TGTGCCAGCACGAGCAGGGGGACGGACTATGGCTACACCTTC. Drawing the rest from reference TRBV2 and TRBJ1-2, the complete variable domain is EPEVTQTPSHQVTQMGQEVILRCVPISNHLYFYWYRQILGQKVEFLVSFYNNEISEKSEIFDDQFSVERPDGSNFTLKIRSTKLEDSAMYFCASTSRGTDYGYTFGSGTRLTVV.

The rearrangement links TRBV5-6 to TRBJ1-3, with 7 bases lining up with TRBD1. After removal of 1 base from V and 7 bases from J, the junction contained 11 bases not matched to a gene. This CDR3 is 16 amino acids long. From germline, CDR1 is SGHDT and CDR2 YYEEEE. The CDR3 sequence is CASSLNEGALSNTIYF. DNA of the CDR3: TGTGCCAGCAGCTTGAACGAGGGGGCGCTTAGCAACACCATATATTTT.